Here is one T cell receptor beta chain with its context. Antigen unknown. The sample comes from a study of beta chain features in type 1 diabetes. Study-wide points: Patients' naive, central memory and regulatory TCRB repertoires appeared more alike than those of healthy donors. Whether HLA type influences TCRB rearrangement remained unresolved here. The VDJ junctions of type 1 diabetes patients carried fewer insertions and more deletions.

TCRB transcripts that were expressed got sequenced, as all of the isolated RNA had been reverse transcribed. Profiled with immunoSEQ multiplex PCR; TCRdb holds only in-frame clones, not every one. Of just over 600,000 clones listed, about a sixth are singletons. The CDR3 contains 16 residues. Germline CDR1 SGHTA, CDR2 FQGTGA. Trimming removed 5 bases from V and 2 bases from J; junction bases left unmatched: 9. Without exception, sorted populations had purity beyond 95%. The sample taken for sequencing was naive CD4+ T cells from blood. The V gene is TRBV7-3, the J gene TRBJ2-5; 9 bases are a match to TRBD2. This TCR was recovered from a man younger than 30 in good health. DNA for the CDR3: TGTGCCAGCAGCCGACGAGGTAGCGGGAGTCAAGAGACCCAGTACTTC. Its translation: CASSRRGSGSQETQYF.